Each of the 22 T cell receptor beta chains below was sequenced from the same sample in a study of neurological immune-mediated disorders. Noted time point: technical triplicate 3. MiXCR, applied by TCRdb to the 5' RACE reads, yields one record per CDR3 protein. The sample holds about 44,000 distinct CDR3 sequences, about 22% seen once. The sequenced sample was PBMCs. The receptor set was obtained from a man aged 55 to 70 with HTLV-1-associated myelopathy (HAM/TSP).

This clonotype has at least ten counts. This rearrangement joins TRBV5-5 to TRBJ2-1; the match to TRBD1 covers 7 bases. Germline-derived CDR1 and CDR2 are SGHKS and YYEKEE (reference sequence). CDR3 size: 16 residues. Trimming took 3 bases from V and 1 from J; bases not matched to a gene: 7. The CDR3 protein is CASSSGTESSYNEQFF. CDR3 sequence (DNA): TGTGCCAGCAGCTCAGGGACAGAGAGTTCCTACAATGAGCAGTTCTTC.

The CDR3 DNA follows: TGCAGTGCTGGGGACCCAGGGGGAGCAGAGACCCAGTACTTC. It codes for CSAGDPGGAETQYF. V is TRBV20-1 and J is TRBJ2-5; TRBD1 agrees at 7 bases. Germline V lookup: CDR1 DFQATT, CDR2 SNEGSKA (reference sequence). The CDR3 extends over 14 amino acids. V dropped 5 bases and J dropped 4; count of bases not matched to a gene: 10.

This clonotype was seen at least ten times. The chain uses TRBV4-1 and TRBJ1-4; the D is unclear. V was shortened by 3 bases and J by 8 bases, with 13 bases between the two germline ends. There are 14 residues in the CDR3. Germline lookup yields CDR1 MGHRA and CDR2 YSYEKL. DNA of the CDR3: TGCGCCAGCAGCCAGGACCCCGGACGGGAAAAACTGTTTTTT. Translation gives CASSQDPGREKLFF.

The chain employs TRBV29-1 and TRBJ1-2, with D possibly being TRBD1 (5 bases). Per the germline V gene, CDR1 is SQVTM and CDR2 is ANQGSEA. Trimming stripped 1 base from V and 4 bases from J, with 16 bases between. The CDR3 is 15 residues long. In DNA, the CDR3 is TGCAGCGTTGAAGCGCGGGGCCAGTTCTTCTATGGCTACACCTTC. Encoded protein: CSVEARGQFFYGYTF.

V usage is TRBV3-1 and J usage is TRBJ2-7; D gene ambiguous. Germline CDR1 reads LGHDT; CDR2 reads YNNKEL (reference sequence). V lost 1 base to trimming and J lost 1 base, with 8 bases between them. CDR3 length: 14 residues. Here the CDR3 reads CASSQGVTSYEQYF. The CDR3 nucleotides read TGTGCCAGCAGCCAAGGCGTAACATCCTACGAGCAGTACTTC.

This clonotype was picked up a small number of times. V gene TRBV12-3 or TRBV12-4 combines with J gene TRBJ2-2; D gene uncertain. The CDR3 length is 13 residues. V was trimmed by 2 bases and J by 6 bases, leaving 7 bases between them. CDR3 amino acids: CASSLPTAGELFF. CDR3 nucleotide sequence: TGTGCCAGCAGTTTACCCACAGCCGGGGAGCTGTTTTTT.

This clonotype was counted many times. The V gene is TRBV9, the J gene TRBJ2-3, with 9 bases matching TRBD1. The CDR3 covers 14 residues. Trimming at V came to 4 bases and at J to 5 bases, leaving 5 bases not matched to a gene. Germline V gene lookup returns CDR1 SGDLS and CDR2 YYNGEE. The CDR3 here is CASSPGTGKDTQYF. For the CDR3, the DNA is TGTGCCAGCAGCCCTGGGACAGGGAAAGATACGCAGTATTTT.

The chain is built from TRBV5-1 and TRBJ1-1, with D possibly TRBD1 on 6 matching bases. This CDR3 region has 14 residues. Germline lookup yields CDR1 SGHRS and CDR2 YFSETQ. The ends were cut back, 5 bases at V and 1 base at J, with 12 bases in the middle. The DNA for the CDR3 is TGCGCCAGCAGGGGGGCAGGGGCGAACACTGAAGCTTTCTTT. Translating it yields CASRGAGANTEAFF.

This clonotype was observed a few times. The V and J genes are TRBV6-6 and TRBJ1-2; 7 bases are a match to TRBD1. The CDR3 has 16 amino acids. Germline loops: CDR1 MNHNY, CDR2 SVGAGI (reference sequence). V was clipped by 5 bases and J by 0 bases; unmatched bases: 9. The CDR3 region is CASSRSGQQANYGYTF. The CDR3 nucleotides are TGTGCCAGCAGTCGATCGGGACAGCAAGCTAACTATGGCTACACCTTC.

This clonotype showed up many times. The chain employs TRBV5-1 and TRBJ2-2; no firm D call. The CDR3 is 14 amino acids. Trimming shortened V by 4 bases and J by 6 bases, and 13 bases separated the two germline ends. Germline lookup yields CDR1 SGHRS and CDR2 YFSETQ. The CDR3 DNA is TGCGCCAGCAGCCTCGACGGATTGGCCGGGGAGCTGTTTTTT. Residues: CASSLDGLAGELFF.

This clonotype was observed at least ten times. The V call is TRBV20-1, the J call TRBJ2-7; possibly TRBD1 for D (5 bases). The CDR3 sequence is 14 residues long. CDR1 is DFQATT, CDR2 SNEGSKA, per germline (reference sequence). Trimming cost V 6 bases and J 6 bases, with 21 bases left between them. The DNA of the CDR3 is TGCAGTGCCGCCCGTGGACACTCTCGAGTCGAGCAGTACTTC. Amino acids: CSAARGHSRVEQYF.

In regard to this clonotype: Mismatch with germline at one junction end may stem from a read error. This sequence joins TRBV20-1 and TRBJ2-5, with D possibly called TRBD1 or TRBD2 (5 bases each). CDR1 and CDR2 from the germline V gene are DFQATT and SNEGSKA (reference sequence). CDR3 length: 11 amino acids. CDR3 in amino acids: CRAAGRETQYF. The CDR3 DNA sequence: TGCAGGGCTGCAGGGAGAGAGACACAGTACTTC.

By sample share, this clonotype is medium-sized. The chain recombines TRBV27 with TRBJ2-6; D not certain. This CDR3 has 15 amino acids. The V gene lost 3 bases and the J gene lost 0 bases, with 6 bases spanning the gap. Germline V CDR1 and CDR2: MNHEY, SMNVEV (reference sequence). The CDR3 here is CASSFSRSGANVLTF. The CDR3 DNA is TGTGCCAGCAGTTTCTCCCGCTCTGGGGCCAACGTCCTGACTTTC.

Many counts were recorded for this clonotype. The chain employs TRBV12-3 or TRBV12-4 and TRBJ2-1; 8 positions agree with TRBD1. V trimming: 10 bases; J trimming: 7 bases; junction bases outside the gene matches: 6. The CDR3 has 12 amino acids. CDR3 amino acids: CATQGAGNEQFF. The CDR3 DNA is TGTGCCACCCAGGGGGCAGGTAATGAGCAGTTCTTC.

The J gene is TRBJ1-1, the V gene TRBV5-1, with 10 bases that match TRBD1. CDR3 length equals 17 residues. Germline CDR1 and CDR2: SGHRS and YFSETQ. J was trimmed by 5 bases and V by 0 bases; bases with no gene match: 10. DNA for the CDR3: TGCGCCAGCAGCTTGGAAGGGGACAGGGGCGGGGGGACTGAAGCTTTCTTT. Amino acids: CASSLEGDRGGGTEAFF. The entire variable domain, with the rest obtained from reference TRBV5-1 and TRBJ1-1, is as follows: KAGVTQTPRYLIKTRGQQVTLSCSPISGHRSVSWYQQTPGQGLQFLFEYFSETQRNKGNFPGRFSGRQFSNSRSEMNVSTLELGDSALYLCASSLEGDRGGGTEAFFGQGTRLTVV.

The V call is TRBV3-1, the J call TRBJ2-1; D tentatively fits TRBD1 or TRBD2 (5 bases each). V was trimmed by 10 bases and J by 10 bases, leaving 23 bases between them. The CDR3 runs to 14 residues. Germline V lookup: CDR1 LGHDT, CDR2 YNNKEL (reference sequence). The CDR3 sequence is CAISPGTGASEQFF. The CDR3 DNA sequence: TGTGCCATTAGCCCTGGGACCGGCGCCAGCGAGCAGTTCTTC.

There are many counts of this clonotype. The genes are TRBV5-1 and TRBJ2-7; D gene unclear. Trimming cost V 7 bases and J 5 bases, with 16 bases left between them. Germline CDR1 reads SGHRS; CDR2 reads YFSETQ. The CDR3 extends over 13 amino acids. CDR3 bases: TGCGCCAGCTGGGATACACGGCCCCACGAGCAGTACTTC. It specifies CASWDTRPHEQYF.

This clonotype was seen many times. The genes are TRBV6-2 or TRBV6-3 and TRBJ1-2, with 9 bases matching TRBD1. The junction had 6 bases not matched to a gene; V was cut back by 5 bases and J by 2 bases. The CDR3 sequence is 15 residues long. The germline CDR1 and CDR2 sequences are MNHEY and SVGEGT. The CDR3 reads CASSPGQGRNYGYTF. DNA for the CDR3: TGTGCCAGCAGTCCGGGACAGGGAAGAAACTATGGCTACACCTTC.

Many counts were recorded for this clonotype. The chain has TRBV5-1 and TRBJ2-7; TRBD2 matches 12 bases. Per the germline V gene, CDR1 is SGHRS and CDR2 is YFSETQ. The CDR3 consists of 15 residues. Trimming took 4 bases from V and 5 from J; bases not matched to a gene: 7. CDR3 nucleotides: TGCGCCAGCAGCCCGCTAGCGGGAGGGCCGGACGAGCAGTACTTC. Translated: CASSPLAGGPDEQYF.

The rearrangement links TRBV5-1 to TRBJ1-5; D possibly corresponds to TRBD1 (6 bases). The V end lost 8 bases, the J end lost 7 bases, and 16 bases lay between the germline ends. The V gene's germline CDR1 is SGHRS and CDR2 YFSETQ. The CDR3 is 13 amino acids. The DNA for the CDR3 is TGCGCCAGTTCAGGGGTCTCAGGGCAGCCCCAGCATTTT. Its protein product is CASSGVSGQPQHF.

Ten or more counts support this clonotype. The chain employs TRBV2 and TRBJ2-7, with D unresolved. CDR1 and CDR2 (germline): SNHLY, FYNNEI. V shed 5 bases and J shed 3 bases, with 8 bases lying between them. CDR3 length: 12 residues. In nucleotides, the CDR3 is TGTGCCAGCAGTCAGGATATCTACGAGCAGTACTTC. Its translation: CASSQDIYEQYF.

This clonotype was observed at least ten times. The V and J genes are TRBV7-2 and TRBJ1-2; D call uncertain. The V end lost 6 bases, the J end lost 8 bases, and 10 bases lay between the germline ends. This CDR3 is built from 11 residues. The germline CDR1 and CDR2 sequences are SGHTA and FQGNSA. CDR3 sequence reads: CASSRLSGYTF. The CDR3 region has the DNA TGTGCCAGCAGTCGATTGTCGGGCTACACCTTC.